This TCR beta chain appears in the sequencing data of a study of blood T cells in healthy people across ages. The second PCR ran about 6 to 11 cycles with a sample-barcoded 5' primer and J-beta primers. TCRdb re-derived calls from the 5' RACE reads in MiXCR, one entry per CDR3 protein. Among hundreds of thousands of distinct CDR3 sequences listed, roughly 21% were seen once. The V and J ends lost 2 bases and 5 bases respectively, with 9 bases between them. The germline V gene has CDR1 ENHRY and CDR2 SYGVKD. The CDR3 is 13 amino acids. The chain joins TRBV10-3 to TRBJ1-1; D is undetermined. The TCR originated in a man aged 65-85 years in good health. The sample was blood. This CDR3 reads CAISEVRRTEAFF. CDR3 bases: TGTGCCATCAGTGAGGTCAGAAGGACTGAAGCTTTCTTT.